This TCR beta chain was identified during a study of OX40 agonist ivuxolimab in advanced cancers. Whole-study context: Patients were under 90% male with ages roughly 23 to 85, mean around 61. Whole-study results and caveats: On average, CD8+ T cells showed a greater number of expanded clones than CD4+. There were also nonresponders showing low normalized T-cell clonal expansion.

Here immunoSEQ multiplex PCR was the method, and the copy in TCRdb shows in-frame clones only, minus some. In the table there are about 34,000 clones, roughly 85% of which are singletons. This CDR3 contains 14 residues. Trimming left V 2 bases short and J 2 bases short, with 8 bases between. Looked up from germline, CDR1 is SGHVS and CDR2 is FQNEAQ. In regard to this clone: The target antigen is unknown.

This TCR came from an adult with an advanced solid tumor such as melanoma, head and neck, liver or kidney cancer. Sequences were derived from CD4+ or CD8+ T cells sorted from blood, sampled in a trial of the OX40 agonist ivuxolimab. The rearrangement joins TRBV7-8 to TRBJ2-3; D possibly uses TRBD1 or TRBD2 (5 bases each). Here the CDR3 reads CASSLFGATDTQYF. CDR3 nucleotides: TGTGCCAGCAGCTTATTCGGGGCCACAGATACGCAGTATTTT. Full variable domain (missing parts from reference TRBV7-8 and TRBJ2-3): GAGVSQSPRYKVAKRGQDVALRCDPISGHVSLFWYQQALGQGPEFLTYFQNEAQLDKSGLPSDRFFAERPEGSVSTLKIQRTQQEDSAVYLCASSLFGATDTQYFGPGTRLTVL.